This is a list of T cell receptor beta chains from one sample in a study of blood T cell repertoires in COVID-19. Assay: immunoSEQ multiplex PCR; the TCRdb copy retains only in-frame clones and omits some. This sample has more than 200,000 clones, with 70% to 90% found just once. Sequencing used peripheral blood. The receptors come from a human donor in a cohort sampled during active COVID-19. Each CDR3 is given with its conserved first and last residue. D genes are given only for firm matches. Part of the rows lack a size; the others show once, few, many or a class for expanded clones.

NA NA TRBJ2-7 TRBV30 CAWSEQIGQYF TGTGCCTGGAGTGAACAGATTGGGCAGTACTTC
NA NA TRBJ2-3 TRBV9 CASSVPSGGTATDTQYF TGTGCCAGCAGCGTCCCCTCCGGAGGGACAGCCACAGATACGCAGTATTTT
once NA TRBJ2-7 TRBV11-2 CASSSSGTDRYEQYF TGTGCCAGCAGTTCCTCCGGGACCGACAGGTACGAGCAGTACTTC
NA TRBD1 TRBJ2-5 TRBV7-9 CASSPRDRGFGEYF TGTGCCAGCAGCCCTCGGGACAGGGGGTTCGGCGAGTACTTC
NA TRBD1 TRBJ1-1 TRBV9 CASRRQGAMNTEAFF TGTGCCAGCAGGAGACAGGGGGCAATGAACACTGAAGCTTTCTTT
NA NA TRBJ2-7 TRBV6-2/TRBV6-3 CASSRLASYEQYF TGTGCCAGCAGCAGGCTAGCCTCCTACGAGCAGTACTTC
NA NA TRBJ1-1 TRBV9 CASSVAGGMNTEAFF TGTGCCAGCAGCGTAGCTGGGGGGATGAACACTGAAGCTTTCTTT
NA NA TRBJ2-7 TRBV5-4 CASSLGGGTDKPYEQYF TGTGCCAGCAGCTTGGGGGGCGGGACAGACAAACCCTACGAGCAGTACTTC
NA NA TRBJ1-2 TRBV7-8 CASSLANQGPFGGYTF TGTGCCAGCAGCTTAGCGAACCAGGGGCCGTTCGGGGGCTACACCTTC
once NA TRBJ2-7 TRBV4-3 CASSQDSGTYEQYF TGCGCCAGCAGCCAAGATTCCGGGACCTACGAGCAGTACTTC
NA TRBD2 TRBJ2-5 TRBV27 CASRGGLAGGQETQYF TGTGCCAGCCGGGGCGGACTAGCGGGAGGCCAAGAGACCCAGTACTTC
NA NA TRBJ1-5 TRBV7-2 CASSLSGNQPQHF TGTGCCAGCAGCTTATCAGGGAATCAGCCCCAGCATTTT
NA TRBD1 TRBJ2-7 TRBV27 CASSLGDSYEQYF TGTGCCAGCAGTTTAGGGGACAGCTACGAGCAGTACTTC
NA NA TRBJ2-7 TRBV4-1 CASSQALSNTYEQYF TGCGCCAGCAGCCAAGCACTCTCTAATACCTACGAGCAGTACTTC
NA NA TRBJ2-7 TRBV7-2 CASSEGASYEQYF TGTGCCAGCAGCGAAGGGGCCTCCTACGAGCAGTACTTC
NA NA TRBJ2-7 TRBV6-5 CASRDSYEQYF TGTGCCAGCAGGGACAGCTACGAGCAGTACTTC
NA NA TRBJ2-2 TRBV7-3 CASSLSGVGTGELFF TGTGCCAGCAGCTTATCAGGGGTGGGCACCGGGGAGCTGTTTTTT
few TRBD1 TRBJ2-7 TRBV28 CASSPDRDEQYF TGTGCCAGCAGCCCGGACAGGGACGAGCAGTACTTC
NA NA TRBJ1-1 TRBV6-5 CASTPGGGPEAFF TGTGCCAGCACCCCGGGGGGGGGACCTGAAGCTTTCTTT
NA TRBD1 TRBJ2-5 TRBV6-6 CASSRKDRGQETQYF TGTGCCAGCAGCCGAAAAGACAGGGGACAAGAGACCCAGTACTTC
once NA TRBJ1-2 TRBV9 CASSSPQAANYGYTF TGTGCCAGCAGCTCCCCCCAAGCGGCTAACTATGGCTACACCTTC
NA TRBD1 TRBJ2-7 TRBV6-5 CASGRPGQGVYEQYF TGTGCCAGCGGAAGACCGGGACAGGGGGTCTACGAGCAGTACTTC
NA NA TRBJ1-5 TRBV6-2/TRBV6-3 CASSPGRSQPQHF TGTGCCAGCAGCCCCGGCAGGTCTCAGCCCCAGCATTTT
NA NA TRBJ1-2 TRBV4-3 CASSQDRGGPRLQGYTF TGCGCCAGCAGCCAAGATCGGGGAGGCCCCCGGCTTCAGGGCTACACCTTC
NA TRBD1 TRBJ1-2 TRBV6-5 CASSLQGEYGGYTF TGTGCCAGCAGTTTACAGGGGGAATATGGTGGCTACACCTTC
NA NA TRBJ1-6 TRBV20-1 CSASSQNNSPLHF TGCAGTGCTAGTAGTCAGAACAATTCACCCCTCCACTTT
NA NA TRBJ1-5 TRBV19 CASSGRDGGNQPQHF TGTGCCAGTAGCGGGAGAGACGGCGGCAATCAGCCCCAGCATTTT
NA NA TRBJ1-1 TRBV18 CASSPETDRAEAFF TGTGCCAGCTCACCAGAGACAGATAGGGCTGAAGCTTTCTTT
NA NA TRBJ1-1 TRBV30 CALLWAGNTEAFF TGTGCCCTATTATGGGCAGGGAACACTGAAGCTTTCTTT
NA TRBD1 TRBJ1-2 TRBV7-2 CASSLGTGYGYTF TGTGCCAGCAGCTTGGGGACAGGGTACGGCTACACCTTC
NA NA TRBJ2-3 TRBV2 CASSEVIFSTDTQYF TGTGCCAGCAGTGAAGTTATCTTCAGCACAGATACGCAGTATTTT
NA NA TRBJ1-1 TRBV5-8 CASSLFYKGAEAFF TGTGCCAGCAGCTTGTTTTACAAAGGGGCTGAAGCTTTCTTT
NA TRBD1 TRBJ1-1 TRBV18 CASSPGTGRLNTEAFF TGTGCCAGCTCGCCGGGGACAGGACGATTGAACACTGAAGCTTTCTTT
few NA TRBJ2-7 TRBV5-6 CASSLAQRLTIQQYF TGTGCCAGCAGCTTGGCCCAGAGACTTACTATCCAGCAGTACTTC
NA NA TRBJ1-2 TRBV6-1 CASSDKGDPRSYGYTF TGTGCCAGCAGTGATAAGGGGGACCCAAGGTCCTATGGCTACACCTTC
NA TRBD1 TRBJ1-5 TRBV9 CASSVEGADQPQHF TGTGCCAGCAGCGTAGAGGGGGCCGACCAGCCCCAGCATTTT
NA NA TRBJ1-2 TRBV5-1 CASSLVTQGLYGYTF TGCGCCAGCAGCTTGGTAACACAGGGCCTATATGGCTACACCTTC
NA NA TRBJ1-4 TRBV11-2 CASSLGQRNEKLFF TGTGCCAGCAGCTTAGGGCAGAGGAATGAAAAACTGTTTTTT
NA NA TRBJ1-1 TRBV27 CASRTGTSLNTEAFF TGTGCCAGCAGGACCGGGACTTCCCTGAACACTGAAGCTTTCTTT
NA NA TRBJ1-2 TRBV5-6 CASRLPGVGAGGYTF TGTGCCAGCAGATTGCCGGGGGTCGGCGCGGGTGGCTACACCTTC
NA TRBD2 TRBJ2-7 TRBV30 CAWSVRLSGTYEQYF TGTGCCTGGAGTGTACGGCTTAGCGGGACCTACGAGCAGTACTTC
NA NA TRBJ1-6 TRBV7-2 CASSLTGGAGFSPLHF TGTGCCAGCAGCTTAACCGGAGGGGCTGGGTTTTCACCCCTCCACTTT
few NA TRBJ2-6 TRBV12-3/TRBV12-4 CASSFTGANVLTF TGTGCCAGCAGTTTCACTGGGGCCAACGTCCTGACTTTC
NA NA TRBJ1-5 TRBV6-5 CASRTGYNQPQHF TGTGCCAGCAGGACAGGTTACAATCAGCCCCAGCATTTT
NA TRBD1 TRBJ1-2 TRBV27 CASSQGQGGNYGYTF TGTGCCAGCAGCCAGGGACAGGGGGGGAACTATGGCTACACCTTC
NA TRBD2 TRBJ2-3 TRBV6-4 CASSEGAGERDTQYF TGTGCCAGCAGTGAAGGAGCGGGAGAGCGAGATACGCAGTATTTT
NA TRBD2 TRBJ2-1 TRBV7-6 CASSFGGRLRNEQFF TGTGCCAGCAGCTTTGGCGGGAGACTGAGGAATGAGCAGTTCTTC
NA NA TRBJ2-7 TRBV3-1/TRBV3-2 CASTQAGEYEQYF TGTGCCAGCACCCAAGCAGGGGAATACGAGCAGTACTTC